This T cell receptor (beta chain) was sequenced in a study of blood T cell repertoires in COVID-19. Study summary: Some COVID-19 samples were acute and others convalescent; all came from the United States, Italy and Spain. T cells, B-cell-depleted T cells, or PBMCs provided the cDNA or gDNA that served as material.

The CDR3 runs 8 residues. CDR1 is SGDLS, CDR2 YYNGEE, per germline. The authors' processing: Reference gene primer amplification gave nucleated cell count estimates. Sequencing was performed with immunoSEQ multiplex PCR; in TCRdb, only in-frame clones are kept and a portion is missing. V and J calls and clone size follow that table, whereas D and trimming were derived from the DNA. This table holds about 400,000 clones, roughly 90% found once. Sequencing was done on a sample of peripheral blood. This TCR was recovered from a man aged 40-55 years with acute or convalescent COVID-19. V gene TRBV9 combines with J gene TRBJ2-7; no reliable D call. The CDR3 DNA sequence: TGTACACACTACGAGCAGTACTTC. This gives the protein CTHYEQYF.